Each of the 2 T cell receptor beta chains below was sequenced from the same sample in a study of blood T cell repertoires in COVID-19. Assay used: immunoSEQ multiplex PCR; TCRdb lists only in-frame clones, some missing. The repertoire holds under 45,000 clones, 75% to 90% seen once, with approximately 40% in the top ten. What was sequenced was peripheral blood. These receptor sequences come from a man aged 60 to 69 with active or convalescent COVID-19.

The CDR3 loop is CASTSPTDTQYF. The CDR3 DNA reads TGTGCCAGCACCTCTCCCACAGATACGCAGTATTTT. The rearrangement joins TRBV6-5 to TRBJ2-3; D is uncertain. CDR1 and CDR2 (germline): MNHEY, SVGAGI. V shed 7 bases and J shed 2 bases, with 7 bases lying between them. There are 12 residues in the CDR3.

This rearrangement joins TRBV27 to TRBJ1-1, with TRBD1 as a possible D gene (6 bases). The V end was cut by 0 bases, the J end by 5 bases, with 10 bases between. Germline CDR1 reads MNHEY; CDR2 reads SMNVEV (reference sequence). This CDR3 region has 14 residues. As DNA, the CDR3 is TGTGCCAGCAGTTTATCCCACAGGGAGACTGAAGCTTTCTTT. Amino acids: CASSLSHRETEAFF.